A selection of T cell receptor beta chains follows, all from one sample in a study of CD4+ T cells in melanoma. Sequencing used immunoSEQ multiplex PCR; TCRdb keeps in-frame clones, though not all of them. The sample contains more than 8,500 clones, more than 65% of which appear only once. The sequencing sample was made of peripheral blood. Every receptor here comes from a human donor with melanoma. The CDR3 runs from the conserved cysteine through the conserved F or W. D genes are given only for firm matches. For some rows the clone size is stated as once, few or many, or as a class when expanded; others skip it.

j_gene: TRBJ2-1; abundance: .; v_gene: TRBV4-3; d_gene: TRBD2; CDR3aa: CASKATSGKYNEQFF; CDR3nt: TGCGCCAGCAAAGCTACTAGCGGCAAATACAATGAGCAGTTCTTC
j_gene: TRBJ1-2; abundance: few; v_gene: TRBV29-1; d_gene: .; CDR3aa: CSVMEQGYGYTF; CDR3nt: TGCAGCGTTATGGAGCAGGGCTATGGCTACACCTTC
j_gene: TRBJ1-3; abundance: .; v_gene: TRBV15; d_gene: .; CDR3aa: CATSREAFSGNTIYF; CDR3nt: TGTGCCACCAGCAGAGAGGCGTTCTCTGGAAACACCATATATTTT
j_gene: TRBJ1-6; abundance: few; v_gene: TRBV19; d_gene: TRBD1; CDR3aa: CARHRGRVNSPLHF; CDR3nt: TGTGCCAGACACAGGGGTCGGGTAAATTCACCCCTCCACTTT
j_gene: TRBJ2-1; abundance: .; v_gene: TRBV7-3; d_gene: TRBD1; CDR3aa: CASSGGQGAYNEQFF; CDR3nt: TGTGCCAGCAGCGGGGGACAGGGGGCCTACAATGAGCAGTTCTTC
j_gene: TRBJ2-6; abundance: .; v_gene: TRBV5-4; d_gene: .; CDR3aa: CASSNLDPGANVLTF; CDR3nt: TGTGCCAGCAGCAACCTGGACCCTGGGGCCAACGTCCTGACTTTC
j_gene: TRBJ1-1; abundance: .; v_gene: TRBV4-3; d_gene: .; CDR3aa: CASSQDSGGRAEAFF; CDR3nt: TGCGCCAGCAGCCAAGATTCGGGGGGTCGGGCTGAAGCTTTCTTT
j_gene: TRBJ2-7; abundance: .; v_gene: TRBV6-5; d_gene: .; CDR3aa: CASSYLPTRGNEQYF; CDR3nt: TGTGCCAGCAGTTACTTGCCAACCCGAGGCAACGAGCAGTACTTC
j_gene: TRBJ1-3; abundance: .; v_gene: TRBV18; d_gene: TRBD1; CDR3aa: CASSPRDRAGNTIYF; CDR3nt: TGTGCCAGCTCACCCCGGGACAGGGCTGGAAACACCATATATTTT
j_gene: TRBJ1-2; abundance: .; v_gene: TRBV2; d_gene: .; CDR3aa: CASRPEGYGYTF; CDR3nt: TGTGCCAGCAGGCCCGAGGGCTATGGCTACACCTTC
j_gene: TRBJ2-1; abundance: .; v_gene: TRBV19; d_gene: .; CDR3aa: CASSGGRQTTGDEQFF; CDR3nt: TGTGCCAGTAGTGGGGGGAGACAGACAACAGGCGATGAGCAGTTCTTC
j_gene: TRBJ1-4; abundance: few; v_gene: TRBV9; d_gene: TRBD1; CDR3aa: CASSNTGAPGEKLFF; CDR3nt: TGTGCCAGCAGCAATACAGGGGCGCCGGGTGAAAAACTGTTTTTT
j_gene: TRBJ2-1; abundance: .; v_gene: TRBV30; d_gene: .; CDR3aa: CAWRIGGIYNEQFF; CDR3nt: TGTGCCTGGAGGATCGGGGGTATCTACAATGAGCAGTTCTTC
j_gene: TRBJ2-7; abundance: medium-sized; v_gene: TRBV14; d_gene: .; CDR3aa: CASSLYRDGDEQYF; CDR3nt: TGTGCCAGCAGCCTATACAGGGATGGCGACGAGCAGTACTTC
j_gene: TRBJ1-1; abundance: .; v_gene: TRBV27; d_gene: .; CDR3aa: CASSAGGQNTEAFF; CDR3nt: TGTGCCAGCAGTGCGGGGGGGCAGAACACTGAAGCTTTCTTT
j_gene: TRBJ1-5; abundance: .; v_gene: TRBV28; d_gene: .; CDR3aa: CASSLGTLLGNQPQHF; CDR3nt: TGTGCCAGCAGTTTGGGGACACTCCTGGGCAATCAGCCCCAGCATTTT
j_gene: TRBJ1-2; abundance: .; v_gene: TRBV5-5; d_gene: .; CDR3aa: CASSLREGTNYGYTF; CDR3nt: TGTGCCAGCAGCTTGAGGGAGGGAACCAACTATGGCTACACCTTC
j_gene: TRBJ2-6; abundance: .; v_gene: TRBV5-5; d_gene: TRBD1; CDR3aa: CASSLEGALGANVLTF; CDR3nt: TGTGCCAGCAGCTTGGAGGGGGCGCTGGGGGCCAACGTCCTGACTTTC
j_gene: TRBJ1-1; abundance: few; v_gene: TRBV5-4; d_gene: .; CDR3aa: CASSLDTGSTEAFF; CDR3nt: TGTGCCAGCAGCTTGGATACAGGGTCAACTGAAGCTTTCTTT
j_gene: TRBJ2-7; abundance: .; v_gene: TRBV6-6; d_gene: TRBD1; CDR3aa: CASRMTGISYEQYF; CDR3nt: TGTGCCAGCAGGATGACAGGGATCTCCTACGAGCAGTACTTC
j_gene: TRBJ2-2; abundance: .; v_gene: TRBV6-5; d_gene: .; CDR3aa: CASSYGSRGGELFF; CDR3nt: TGTGCCAGCAGTTACGGGAGCCGGGGGGGGGAGCTGTTTTTT
j_gene: TRBJ1-6; abundance: .; v_gene: TRBV5-5; d_gene: TRBD1; CDR3aa: CASSYAPGTASPLHF; CDR3nt: TGTGCCAGCAGCTACGCCCCCGGGACAGCCTCACCCCTCCACTTT
j_gene: TRBJ1-5; abundance: .; v_gene: TRBV5-5; d_gene: .; CDR3aa: CASSFGVSNQPQHF; CDR3nt: TGTGCCAGCAGCTTCGGGGTCAGCAATCAGCCCCAGCATTTT
j_gene: TRBJ1-3; abundance: .; v_gene: TRBV19; d_gene: .; CDR3aa: CASIFGGANSGNTIYF; CDR3nt: TGTGCCAGTATTTTCGGGGGCGCGAACTCTGGAAACACCATATATTTT
j_gene: TRBJ2-3; abundance: .; v_gene: TRBV7-9; d_gene: .; CDR3aa: CASSFPTSGTDTQYF; CDR3nt: TGTGCCAGCAGCTTTCCCACCTCGGGCACAGATACGCAGTATTTT
j_gene: TRBJ1-2; abundance: .; v_gene: TRBV19; d_gene: .; CDR3aa: CASTLFSGTFGYTF; CDR3nt: TGTGCCAGTACCCTATTTTCCGGGACCTTTGGCTACACCTTC
j_gene: TRBJ1-2; abundance: .; v_gene: TRBV30; d_gene: TRBD1; CDR3aa: CAWNEGQGYGYTF; CDR3nt: TGTGCCTGGAATGAAGGACAGGGCTATGGCTACACCTTC
j_gene: TRBJ1-4; abundance: .; v_gene: TRBV6-5; d_gene: TRBD1; CDR3aa: CASSFAGGSGKLFF; CDR3nt: TGTGCCAGCAGTTTCGCAGGGGGTTCGGGAAAACTGTTTTTT
j_gene: TRBJ1-1; abundance: .; v_gene: TRBV7-9; d_gene: .; CDR3aa: CASSTPTAPEAFF; CDR3nt: TGTGCCAGCAGCACGCCGACCGCCCCTGAAGCTTTCTTT
j_gene: TRBJ1-1; abundance: .; v_gene: TRBV7-2; d_gene: .; CDR3aa: CASSREGGTEAFF; CDR3nt: TGTGCCAGCAGCCGAGAAGGCGGCACTGAAGCTTTCTTT
j_gene: TRBJ2-5; abundance: .; v_gene: TRBV5-6; d_gene: .; CDR3aa: CASSLVVPGRKTQYF; CDR3nt: TGTGCCAGCAGCTTGGTAGTGCCGGGAAGGAAGACCCAGTACTTC
j_gene: TRBJ2-3; abundance: .; v_gene: TRBV7-2; d_gene: .; CDR3aa: CASSLERLTDTQYF; CDR3nt: TGTGCCAGCAGCTTAGAGAGACTCACAGATACGCAGTATTTT
j_gene: TRBJ2-1; abundance: .; v_gene: TRBV4-2; d_gene: TRBD1; CDR3aa: CASSQDLISDRGSNEQFF; CDR3nt: TGTGCCAGCAGCCAAGATCTAATTTCGGACAGGGGGTCGAATGAGCAGTTCTTC
j_gene: TRBJ1-1; abundance: medium-sized; v_gene: TRBV9; d_gene: .; CDR3aa: CASSVWEVGKNTEAFF; CDR3nt: TGTGCCAGCAGCGTATGGGAGGTGGGAAAAAACACTGAAGCTTTCTTT
j_gene: TRBJ1-2; abundance: .; v_gene: TRBV5-7; d_gene: .; CDR3aa: CASKESGYTF; CDR3nt: TGTGCCAGCAAGGAGTCAGGCTACACCTTC
j_gene: TRBJ2-2; abundance: .; v_gene: TRBV5-1; d_gene: .; CDR3aa: CASTLQGAGELFF; CDR3nt: TGCGCCAGCACCCTACAGGGCGCCGGGGAGCTGTTTTTT
j_gene: TRBJ1-5; abundance: .; v_gene: TRBV7-2; d_gene: .; CDR3aa: CASSFGPTYQPQHF; CDR3nt: TGTGCCAGCAGCTTCGGGCCCACCTATCAGCCCCAGCATTTT
j_gene: TRBJ2-1; abundance: .; v_gene: TRBV20-1; d_gene: .; CDR3aa: CSAGPVNEQFF; CDR3nt: TGCAGTGCCGGACCCGTCAATGAGCAGTTCTTC
j_gene: TRBJ1-4; abundance: .; v_gene: TRBV7-2; d_gene: .; CDR3aa: CASSLAGRLFF; CDR3nt: TGTGCCAGCAGCCTCGCGGGAAGGCTGTTTTTT
j_gene: TRBJ2-4; abundance: .; v_gene: TRBV14; d_gene: .; CDR3aa: CASSPDGAGNIQYF; CDR3nt: TGTGCCAGCAGCCCGGATGGTGCGGGGAACATTCAGTACTTC
j_gene: TRBJ1-6; abundance: few; v_gene: TRBV19; d_gene: .; CDR3aa: CASSMSGSAAGSYNSPLHF; CDR3nt: TGTGCCAGTAGTATGAGTGGGTCGGCCGCGGGCTCCTATAATTCACCCCTCCACTTT
j_gene: TRBJ1-1; abundance: .; v_gene: TRBV5-6; d_gene: TRBD1; CDR3aa: CASSLSGGTEAFF; CDR3nt: TGTGCCAGCAGCTTATCAGGGGGCACTGAAGCTTTCTTT